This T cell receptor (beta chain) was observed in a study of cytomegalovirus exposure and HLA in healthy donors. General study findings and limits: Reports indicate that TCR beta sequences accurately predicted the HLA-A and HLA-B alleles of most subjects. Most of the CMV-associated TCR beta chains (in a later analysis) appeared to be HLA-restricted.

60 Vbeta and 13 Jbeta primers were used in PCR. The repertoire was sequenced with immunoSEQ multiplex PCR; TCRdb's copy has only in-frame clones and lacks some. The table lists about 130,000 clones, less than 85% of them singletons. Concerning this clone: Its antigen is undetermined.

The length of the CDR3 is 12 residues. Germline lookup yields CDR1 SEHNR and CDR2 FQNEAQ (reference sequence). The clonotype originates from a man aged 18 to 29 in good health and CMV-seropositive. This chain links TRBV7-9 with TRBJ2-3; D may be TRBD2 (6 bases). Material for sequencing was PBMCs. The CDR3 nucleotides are TGTGCTTATAGGAGGGAATTGGGTACGCAGTATTTT. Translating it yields CAYRRELGTQYF.